This T cell receptor (beta chain) comes out of a study of T-cell reconstitution after alpha-beta-depleted transplantation in children. Preparing the TCRbeta library involved the use of unique molecular identifiers. TCRdb independently ran MiXCR on the PCR reads; one entry per CDR3 protein. The table has approximately 650,000 distinct CDR3 sequences, about an eighth seen once. Germline V gene lookup returns CDR1 DFQATT and CDR2 SNEGSKA (reference sequence). V dropped 0 bases and J dropped 5 bases, with 15 bases sitting between them. The CDR3 consists of 15 residues. The gene calls are TRBV20-1 and TRBJ2-3; D may be TRBD2 (5 bases). The source is a girl aged 2 to 9 with congenital amegakaryocytic thrombocytopenia, due to receive a stem cell transplant. The starting material was PBMCs, obtained before TCRalphabeta/CD19-depleted stem cell transplant. The CDR3 DNA reads as TGCAGTGCTAGAGATCCTTCCCAGCGGAGAGATACGCAGTATTTT. It translates to CSARDPSQRRDTQYF.